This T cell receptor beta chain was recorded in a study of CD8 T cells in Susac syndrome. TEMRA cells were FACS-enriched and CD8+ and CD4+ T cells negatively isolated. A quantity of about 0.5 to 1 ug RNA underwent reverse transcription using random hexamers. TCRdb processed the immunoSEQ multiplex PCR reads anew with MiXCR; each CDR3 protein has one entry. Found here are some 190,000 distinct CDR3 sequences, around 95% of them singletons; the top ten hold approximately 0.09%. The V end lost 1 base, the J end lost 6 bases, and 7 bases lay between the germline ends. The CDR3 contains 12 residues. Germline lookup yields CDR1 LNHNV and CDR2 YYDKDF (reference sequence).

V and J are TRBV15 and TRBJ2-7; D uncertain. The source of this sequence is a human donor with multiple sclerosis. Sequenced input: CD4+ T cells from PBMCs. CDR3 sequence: CATSRVPGEQYF. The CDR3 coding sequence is TGTGCCACCAGCAGAGTGCCCGGCGAGCAGTACTTC. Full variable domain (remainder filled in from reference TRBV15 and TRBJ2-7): DAMVIQNPRYQVTQFGKPVTLSCSQTLNHNVMYWYQQKSSQAPKLLFHYYDKDFNNEADTPDNFQSRRPNTSFCFLDIRSPGLGDTAMYLCATSRVPGEQYFGPGTRLTVT.